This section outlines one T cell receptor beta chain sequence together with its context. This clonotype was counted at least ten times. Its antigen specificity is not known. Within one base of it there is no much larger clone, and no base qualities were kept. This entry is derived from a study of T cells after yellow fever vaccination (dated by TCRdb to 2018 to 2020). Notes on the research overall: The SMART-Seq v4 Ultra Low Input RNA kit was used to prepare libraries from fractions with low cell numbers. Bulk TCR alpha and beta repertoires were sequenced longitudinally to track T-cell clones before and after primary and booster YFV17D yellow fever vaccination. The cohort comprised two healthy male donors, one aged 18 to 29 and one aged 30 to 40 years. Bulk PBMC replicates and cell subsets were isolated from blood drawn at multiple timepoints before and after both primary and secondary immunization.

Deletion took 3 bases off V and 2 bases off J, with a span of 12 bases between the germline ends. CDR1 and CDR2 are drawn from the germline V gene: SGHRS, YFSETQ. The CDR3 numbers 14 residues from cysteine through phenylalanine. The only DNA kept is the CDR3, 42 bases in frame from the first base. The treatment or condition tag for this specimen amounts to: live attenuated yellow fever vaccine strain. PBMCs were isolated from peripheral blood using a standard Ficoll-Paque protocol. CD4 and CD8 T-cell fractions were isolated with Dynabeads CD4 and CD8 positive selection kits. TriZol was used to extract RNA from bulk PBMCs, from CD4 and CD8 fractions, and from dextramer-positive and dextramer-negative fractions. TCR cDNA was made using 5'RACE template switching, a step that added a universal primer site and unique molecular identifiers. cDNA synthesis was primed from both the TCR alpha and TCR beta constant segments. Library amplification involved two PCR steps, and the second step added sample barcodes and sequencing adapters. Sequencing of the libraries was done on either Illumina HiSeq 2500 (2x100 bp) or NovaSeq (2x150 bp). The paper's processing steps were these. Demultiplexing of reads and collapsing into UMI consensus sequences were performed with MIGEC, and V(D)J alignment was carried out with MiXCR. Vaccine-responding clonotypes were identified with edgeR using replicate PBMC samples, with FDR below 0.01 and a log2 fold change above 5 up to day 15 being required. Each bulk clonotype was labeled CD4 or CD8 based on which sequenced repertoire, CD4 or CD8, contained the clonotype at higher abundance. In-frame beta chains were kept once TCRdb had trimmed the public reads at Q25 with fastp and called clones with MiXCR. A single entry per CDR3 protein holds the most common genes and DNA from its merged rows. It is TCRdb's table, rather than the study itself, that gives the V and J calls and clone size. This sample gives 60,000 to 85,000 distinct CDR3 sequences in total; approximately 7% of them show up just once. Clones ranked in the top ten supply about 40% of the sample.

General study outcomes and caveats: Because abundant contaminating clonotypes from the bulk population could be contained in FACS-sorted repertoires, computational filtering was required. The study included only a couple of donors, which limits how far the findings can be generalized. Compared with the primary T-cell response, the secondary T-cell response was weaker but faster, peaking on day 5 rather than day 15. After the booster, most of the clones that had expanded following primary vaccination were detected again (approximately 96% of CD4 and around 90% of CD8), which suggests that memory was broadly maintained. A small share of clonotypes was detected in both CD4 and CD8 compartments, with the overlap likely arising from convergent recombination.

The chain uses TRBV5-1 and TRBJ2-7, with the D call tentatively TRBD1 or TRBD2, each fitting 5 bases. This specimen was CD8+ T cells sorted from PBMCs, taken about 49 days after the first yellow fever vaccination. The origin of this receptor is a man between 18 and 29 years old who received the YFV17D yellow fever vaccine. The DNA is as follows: TGCGCCAGCAGCTCGGGGCAGGGCCCCTACGAGCAGTACTTC. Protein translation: CASSSGQGPYEQYF.